This TCR beta chain appears in the sequencing data of a study of blood T cell repertoires in COVID-19. TCRdb's copy holds only in-frame clones and misses some; the assay was immunoSEQ multiplex PCR. Of approximately 470,000 clones in the sample, roughly 87% were seen once. This CDR3 region has 11 residues. Trimming took off 4 bases at V and 7 bases at J, with 10 bases between the two ends. Germline CDR1 and CDR2: SQVTM and ANQGSEA. The rearrangement joins TRBV29-1 to TRBJ1-2; no definite D call. Sequencing was carried out using PBMCs or T cells enriched from blood (not recorded which). This TCR was recovered from a woman younger than 35 who had recovered from COVID-19. The CDR3 protein is CSVGGGGGYTF. CDR3 nucleotides: TGCAGCGTTGGGGGAGGTGGTGGCTACACCTTC.